The clone carrying this T cell receptor (beta chain) was counted only a few times. The data were obtained in a study of T-cell reconstitution after alpha-beta-depleted transplantation in children. The TCRbeta library was prepared with unique molecular identifiers. Each CDR3 protein is one row after TCRdb ran MiXCR on the PCR reads. The sample has 500,000 or so distinct CDR3 sequences; roughly 33% are singletons. Germline assignment: CDR1 LNHNV and CDR2 YYDKDF (reference sequence). The trim removed 0 bases at V and 4 bases at J, leaving 5 bases unmatched. The CDR3 contains 16 residues. J is TRBJ2-7 and V is TRBV15; TRBD1 aligns across 11 bases. The receptor comes from a human donor who donated a stem cell graft to a child with aplastic anemia. Sequenced material: PBMCs from the stem cell graft donor, taken from the stem cell graft. The DNA of the CDR3 is TGTGCCACCAGCAGAGACCGGGACAGGGGGAGTTACGAGCAGTACTTC. Protein sequence: CATSRDRDRGSYEQYF.